This T cell receptor beta chain was recorded in a study of OX40 agonist ivuxolimab in advanced cancers. Study as a whole: Patients enrolled in dose escalation were diagnosed with hepatocellular carcinoma, melanoma, renal cell or head and neck cancer. A mean age of roughly 60 years, range roughly 23 to 85, was recorded, and roughly 80% were male. Three dose-escalation patients had partial responses: one with hepatocellular carcinoma and two with cutaneous melanoma.

TCRdb keeps only in-frame clones here, not all; method: immunoSEQ multiplex PCR. The table has 29,000 or so clones, roughly 92% seen once; the top ten hold over 9%. Study-wide findings and caveats: Expanded clones were, on average, more numerous among CD8+ T cells than CD4+.

About this clone itself: Its antigen is unidentified.

The receptor was isolated from an adult with an advanced solid tumor such as melanoma, head and neck, liver or kidney cancer. The specimen comprised CD4+ or CD8+ T cells sorted from blood, sampled in a trial of the OX40 agonist ivuxolimab.

The CDR3 DNA is TGTGCCAGCAGCCCCTCCAGAGGGGCCGGCTATGGCTACACCTTC. Translated, it gives CASSPSRGAGYGYTF. This rearrangement joins TRBV25-1 to TRBJ1-2; maybe TRBD1 (5 bases). The V end lost 6 bases, the J end lost 4 bases, and 18 bases lay between the germline ends. The CDR3 consists of 15 residues. Germline CDR1 reads MGHDK; CDR2 reads SYGVNS.